This T cell receptor beta chain was recorded in a study of cytomegalovirus exposure and HLA in healthy donors. Overall study findings and caveats: Exclusion applied to some V segments, including TRBV6-2 and TRBV6-3, as they were indistinguishable. A later analysis linked about 17,000 TCR beta sequences to HLA alleles at 0.05 false discovery rate. In an earlier analysis, in some 500 donors, most V segments appeared productive either ~87% or ~30% of the time.

This clone was detected only a few times. Antigen: not known. V was shortened by 6 bases and J by 6 bases, with 18 bases between the two germline ends. There are 14 residues in the CDR3. Per the germline V gene, CDR1 is LNHDA and CDR2 is SQIVND (reference sequence). Use of 60 Vbeta and 13 Jbeta primers characterized the PCR. The table came from immunoSEQ multiplex PCR; TCRdb's copy has only in-frame clones and leaves some out. The repertoire consists of about 180,000 clones, with about 84% occurring once and the leading ten covering 4.8%. This TCR was sampled from a man between 18 and 35 years old in good health and CMV-seronegative. The sample comprised PBMCs. The rearrangement joins TRBV19 to TRBJ2-7; possible D gene TRBD1, 6 bases. In DNA, the CDR3 is TGTGCCAGTAGCACATTGGCAGGGGATGCCGAGCAGTACTTC. Its protein is CASSTLAGDAEQYF.